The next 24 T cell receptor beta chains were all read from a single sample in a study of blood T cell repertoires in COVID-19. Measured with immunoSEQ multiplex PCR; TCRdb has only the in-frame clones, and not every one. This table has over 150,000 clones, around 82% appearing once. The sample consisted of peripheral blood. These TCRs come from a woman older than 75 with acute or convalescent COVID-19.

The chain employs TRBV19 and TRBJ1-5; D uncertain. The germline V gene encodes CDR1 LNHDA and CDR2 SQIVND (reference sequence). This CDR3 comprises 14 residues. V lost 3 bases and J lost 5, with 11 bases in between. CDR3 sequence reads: CASSIATVDQPQHF. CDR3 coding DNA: TGTGCCAGTAGTATTGCTACAGTGGATCAGCCCCAGCATTTT.

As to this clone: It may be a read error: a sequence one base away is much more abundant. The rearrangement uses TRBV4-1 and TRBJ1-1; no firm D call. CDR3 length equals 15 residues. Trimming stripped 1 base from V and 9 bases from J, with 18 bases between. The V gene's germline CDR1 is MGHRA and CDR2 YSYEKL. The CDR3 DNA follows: TGCGCCAGCAGCCAAGCCTTCCGAGGGAGGACTAAAGCTTTCTTT. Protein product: CASSQAFRGRTKAFF.

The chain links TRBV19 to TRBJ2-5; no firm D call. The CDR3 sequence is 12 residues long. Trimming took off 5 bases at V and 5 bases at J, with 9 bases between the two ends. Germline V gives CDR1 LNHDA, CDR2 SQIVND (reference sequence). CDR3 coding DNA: TGTGCCAGTAGTGATGCCGGGGAGACCCAGTACTTC. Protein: CASSDAGETQYF.

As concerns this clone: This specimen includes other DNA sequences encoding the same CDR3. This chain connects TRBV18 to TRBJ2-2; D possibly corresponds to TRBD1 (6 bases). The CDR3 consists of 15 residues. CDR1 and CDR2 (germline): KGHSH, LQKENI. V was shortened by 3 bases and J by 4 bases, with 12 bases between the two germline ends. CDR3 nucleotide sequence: TGTGCCAGCTCACCTCGCCAGGGGTCCACCGGGGAGCTGTTTTTT. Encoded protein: CASSPRQGSTGELFF.

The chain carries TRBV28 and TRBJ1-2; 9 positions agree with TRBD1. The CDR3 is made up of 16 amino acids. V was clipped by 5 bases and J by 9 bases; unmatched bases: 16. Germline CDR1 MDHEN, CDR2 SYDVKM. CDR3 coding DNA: TGTGCCAGCAGTCCCCCGTCGACAGGGGGGTTCGATAGCTACACCTTC. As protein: CASSPPSTGGFDSYTF.

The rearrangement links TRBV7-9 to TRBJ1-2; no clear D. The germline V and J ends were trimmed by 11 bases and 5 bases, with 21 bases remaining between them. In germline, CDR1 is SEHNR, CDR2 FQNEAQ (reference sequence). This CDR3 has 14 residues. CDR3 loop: CAFPRAGSWYGYTF. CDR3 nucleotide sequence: TGTGCCTTCCCTCGGGCGGGATCGTGGTATGGCTACACCTTC.

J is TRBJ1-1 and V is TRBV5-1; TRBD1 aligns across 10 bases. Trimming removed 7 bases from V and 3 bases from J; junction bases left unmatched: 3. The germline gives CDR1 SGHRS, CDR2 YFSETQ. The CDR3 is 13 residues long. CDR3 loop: CASQGTGDTEAFF. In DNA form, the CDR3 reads TGCGCCAGCCAGGGGACAGGGGACACTGAAGCTTTCTTT.

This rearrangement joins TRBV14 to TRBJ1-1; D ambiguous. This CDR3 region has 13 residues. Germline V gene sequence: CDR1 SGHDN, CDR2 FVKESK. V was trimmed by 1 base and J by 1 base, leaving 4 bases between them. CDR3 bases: TGTGCCAGCAGCCAAGGACAGAACACTGAAGCTTTCTTT. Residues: CASSQGQNTEAFF.

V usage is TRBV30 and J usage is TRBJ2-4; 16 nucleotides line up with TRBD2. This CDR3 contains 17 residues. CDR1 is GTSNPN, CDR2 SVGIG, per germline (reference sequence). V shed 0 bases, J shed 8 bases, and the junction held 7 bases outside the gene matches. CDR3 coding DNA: TGTGCCTGGAGTGTGGGACTAGCGGGAGGGGCGGGGGACATTCAGTACTTC. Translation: CAWSVGLAGGAGDIQYF.

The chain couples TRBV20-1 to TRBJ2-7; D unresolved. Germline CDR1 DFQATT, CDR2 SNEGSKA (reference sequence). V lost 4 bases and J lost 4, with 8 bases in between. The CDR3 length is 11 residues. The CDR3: CSATWAYEQYF. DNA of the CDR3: TGCAGTGCTACCTGGGCATACGAGCAGTACTTC.

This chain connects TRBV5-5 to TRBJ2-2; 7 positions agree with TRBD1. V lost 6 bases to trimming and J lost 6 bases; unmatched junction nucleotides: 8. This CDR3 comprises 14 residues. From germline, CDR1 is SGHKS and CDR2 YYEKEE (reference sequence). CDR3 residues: CASTQGEIPGELFF. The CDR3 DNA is TGTGCCAGCACCCAGGGGGAGATACCCGGGGAGCTGTTTTTT.

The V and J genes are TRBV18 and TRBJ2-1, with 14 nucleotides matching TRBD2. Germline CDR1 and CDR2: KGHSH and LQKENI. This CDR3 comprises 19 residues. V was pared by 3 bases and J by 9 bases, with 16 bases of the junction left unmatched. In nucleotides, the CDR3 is TGTGCCAGCTCACCGAGGTATTCAACGGGACTAGCGGGAGAATCTGAGCAGTTCTTC. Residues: CASSPRYSTGLAGESEQFF.

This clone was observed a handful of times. The CDR3 DNA is TGTGCCAGCAGCTCTATCGCGGCCTTGTATGGCTACACCTTC. Translation gives CASSSIAALYGYTF. V usage is TRBV5-5 and J usage is TRBJ1-2; D not certain. Per germline, CDR1 SGHKS and CDR2 YYEKEE (reference sequence). V was pared by 3 bases and J by 5 bases, with 14 bases between. There are 14 residues in the CDR3.

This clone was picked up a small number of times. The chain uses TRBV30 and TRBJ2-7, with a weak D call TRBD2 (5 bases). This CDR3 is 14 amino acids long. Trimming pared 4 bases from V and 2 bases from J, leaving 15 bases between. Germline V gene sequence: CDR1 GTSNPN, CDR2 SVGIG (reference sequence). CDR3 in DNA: TGTGCCTGGACCCAGGCACCGGGGACCTACGAGCAGTACTTC. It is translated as CAWTQAPGTYEQYF.

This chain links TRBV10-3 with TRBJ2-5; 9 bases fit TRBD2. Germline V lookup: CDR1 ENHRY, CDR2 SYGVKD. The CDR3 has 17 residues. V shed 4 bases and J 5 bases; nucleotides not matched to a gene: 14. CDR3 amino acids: CAISAGDPLAGRETQYF. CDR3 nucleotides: TGTGCCATCAGTGCCGGGGATCCTCTAGCGGGAAGGGAGACCCAGTACTTC.

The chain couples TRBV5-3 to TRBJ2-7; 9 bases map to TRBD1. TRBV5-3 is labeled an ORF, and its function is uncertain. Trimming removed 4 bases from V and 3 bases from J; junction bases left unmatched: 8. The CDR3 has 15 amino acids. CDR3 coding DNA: TGTGCCAGAAGCCTGGCAGACAGGGGGGGCTACGAGCAGTACTTC. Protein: CARSLADRGGYEQYF.

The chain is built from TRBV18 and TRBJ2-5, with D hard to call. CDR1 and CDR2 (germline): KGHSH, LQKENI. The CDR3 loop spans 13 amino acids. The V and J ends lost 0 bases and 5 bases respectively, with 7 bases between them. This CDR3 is CASSPPLVETQYF. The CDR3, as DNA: TGTGCCAGCTCACCACCGCTAGTCGAGACCCAGTACTTC.

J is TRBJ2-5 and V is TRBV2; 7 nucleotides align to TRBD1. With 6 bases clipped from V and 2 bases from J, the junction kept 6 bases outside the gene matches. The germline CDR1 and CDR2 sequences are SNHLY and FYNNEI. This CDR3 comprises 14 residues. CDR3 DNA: TGTGCCAGCAGATGGACAGGCAAACAAGAGACCCAGTACTTC. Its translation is CASRWTGKQETQYF.

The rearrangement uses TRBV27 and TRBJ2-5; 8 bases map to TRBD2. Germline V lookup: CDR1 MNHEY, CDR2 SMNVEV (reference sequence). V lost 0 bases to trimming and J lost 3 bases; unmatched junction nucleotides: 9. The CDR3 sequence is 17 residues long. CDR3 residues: CASSLSPPGGRKETQYF. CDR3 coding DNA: TGTGCCAGCAGTTTATCGCCGCCTGGCGGGAGGAAAGAGACCCAGTACTTC.

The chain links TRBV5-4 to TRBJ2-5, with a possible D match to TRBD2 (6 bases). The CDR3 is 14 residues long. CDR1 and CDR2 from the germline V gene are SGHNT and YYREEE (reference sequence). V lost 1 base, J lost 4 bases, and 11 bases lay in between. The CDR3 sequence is CASSLRGGVETQYF. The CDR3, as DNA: TGTGCCAGCAGCTTGAGAGGAGGGGTAGAGACCCAGTACTTC.

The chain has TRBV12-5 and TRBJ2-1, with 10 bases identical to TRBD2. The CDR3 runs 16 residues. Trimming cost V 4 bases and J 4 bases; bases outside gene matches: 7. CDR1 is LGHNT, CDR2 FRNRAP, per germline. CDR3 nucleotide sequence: TGTGCTAGTGGTTCCACAGGACTAGCGGATTACAATGAGCAGTTCTTC. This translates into CASGSTGLADYNEQFF.

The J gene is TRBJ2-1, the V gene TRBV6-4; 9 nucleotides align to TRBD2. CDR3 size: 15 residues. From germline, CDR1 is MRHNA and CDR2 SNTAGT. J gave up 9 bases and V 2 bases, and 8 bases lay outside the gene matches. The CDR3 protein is CASSDHSGSLSEQFF. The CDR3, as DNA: TGTGCCAGCAGTGACCATAGCGGGAGTCTGTCTGAGCAGTTCTTC.

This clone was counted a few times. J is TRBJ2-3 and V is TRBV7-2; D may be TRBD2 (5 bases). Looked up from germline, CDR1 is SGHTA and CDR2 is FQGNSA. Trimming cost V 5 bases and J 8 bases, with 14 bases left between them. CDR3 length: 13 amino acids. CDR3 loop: CASSRTLRGTQYF. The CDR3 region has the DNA TGTGCCAGCAGCCGGACTCTCCGGGGTACGCAGTATTTT.

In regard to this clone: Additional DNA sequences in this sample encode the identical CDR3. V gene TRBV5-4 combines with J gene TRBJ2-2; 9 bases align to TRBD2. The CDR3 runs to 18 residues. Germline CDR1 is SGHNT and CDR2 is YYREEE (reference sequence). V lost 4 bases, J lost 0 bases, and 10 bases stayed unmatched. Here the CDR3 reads CASSPRTSAFANTGELFF. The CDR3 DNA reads TGTGCCAGCAGCCCGAGGACTAGCGCGTTCGCGAACACCGGGGAGCTGTTTTTT.